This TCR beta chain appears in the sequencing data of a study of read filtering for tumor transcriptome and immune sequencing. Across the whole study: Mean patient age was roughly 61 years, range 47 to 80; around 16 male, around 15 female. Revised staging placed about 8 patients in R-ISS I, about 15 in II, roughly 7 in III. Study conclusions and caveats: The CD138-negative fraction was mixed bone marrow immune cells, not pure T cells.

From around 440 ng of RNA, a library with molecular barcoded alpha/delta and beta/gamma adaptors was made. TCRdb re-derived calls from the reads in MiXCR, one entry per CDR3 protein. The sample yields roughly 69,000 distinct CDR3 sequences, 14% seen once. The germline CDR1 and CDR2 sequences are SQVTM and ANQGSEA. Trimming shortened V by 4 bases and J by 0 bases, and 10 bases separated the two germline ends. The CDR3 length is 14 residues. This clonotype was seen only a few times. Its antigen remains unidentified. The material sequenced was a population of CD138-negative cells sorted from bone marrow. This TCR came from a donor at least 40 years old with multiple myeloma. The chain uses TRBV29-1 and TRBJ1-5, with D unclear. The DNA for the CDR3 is TGCAGCGTTGCTGGAAGCAATAGCAATCAGCCCCAGCATTTT. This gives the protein CSVAGSNSNQPQHF.